The following is a TCR beta chain sequence with its context. Its specificity is unknown. The CDR3 covers 13 residues. Trimming left V 5 bases short and J 1 base short, with 5 bases between. Germline CDR1 and CDR2: MNHEY and SMNVEV (reference sequence). TCRdb analysed the 5' RACE reads with MiXCR anew, one entry per CDR3 protein. The sample records a few hundred thousand distinct CDR3 sequences, 20% being singletons. The entry originates in a study of CD8 T cells in ankylosing spondylitis. Overall study findings and caveats: Ankylosing spondylitis blood seemed to carry a telltale TCR beta motif made of eight highly homologous variants.

Sequencing was done on a sample of blood, either unsorted or a sorted T cell fraction (not recorded which). The chain has TRBV27 and TRBJ2-2, with D tentatively TRBD1 (5 bases). The sequence was collected from a male donor with ankylosing spondylitis or in good health (not recorded which). The chain's CDR3 is CASSTGNTGELFF. CDR3 DNA sequence: TGTGCCAGCAGTACAGGGAACACCGGGGAGCTGTTTTTT.